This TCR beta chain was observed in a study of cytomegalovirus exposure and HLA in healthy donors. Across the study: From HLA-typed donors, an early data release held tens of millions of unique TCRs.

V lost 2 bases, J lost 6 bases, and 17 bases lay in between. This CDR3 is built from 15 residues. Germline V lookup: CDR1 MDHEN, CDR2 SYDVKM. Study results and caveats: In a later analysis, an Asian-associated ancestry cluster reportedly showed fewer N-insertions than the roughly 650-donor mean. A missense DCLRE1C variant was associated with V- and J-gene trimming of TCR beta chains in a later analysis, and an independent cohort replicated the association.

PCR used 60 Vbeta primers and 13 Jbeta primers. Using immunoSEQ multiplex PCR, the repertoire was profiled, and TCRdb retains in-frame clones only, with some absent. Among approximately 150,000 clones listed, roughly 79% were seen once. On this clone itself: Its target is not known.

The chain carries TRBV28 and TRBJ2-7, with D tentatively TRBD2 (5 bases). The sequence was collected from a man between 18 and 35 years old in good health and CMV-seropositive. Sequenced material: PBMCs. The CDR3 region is CASSLRSGNQGEQYF. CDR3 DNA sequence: TGTGCCAGCAGTTTACGCTCCGGGAACCAAGGCGAGCAGTACTTC.